The 10 T cell receptor beta chains in this list originate from one sample, sequenced in a study of T-cell reconstitution after alpha-beta-depleted transplantation in children. Preparation of the TCRbeta library involved a method that used unique molecular identifiers. Using its own MiXCR run on the PCR reads, TCRdb lists one record per CDR3 protein. The sample gives roughly 610,000 distinct CDR3 sequences, more than 9% of which show up once; less than 5% is in the top ten. Here the sequenced sample was PBMCs from the stem cell graft donor, taken from the stem cell graft. The receptors come from a human donor who donated a stem cell graft to a child with acute myeloid leukemia.

This clonotype was seen a few times. The chain joins TRBV24-1 to TRBJ2-3; D perhaps matches TRBD1 (6 bases). The CDR3 consists of 15 residues. Trimming removed 4 bases from V and 1 base from J, with 11 bases in between. Germline assignment: CDR1 KGHDR and CDR2 SFDVKD. The DNA for the CDR3 is TGTGCCACCAGTGAGCCAACAGGGCGCACAGATACGCAGTATTTT. Encoded protein: CATSEPTGRTDTQYF.

A few counts support this clonotype. The DNA for the CDR3 is TGCAGCGTTGAACGCGGTGAGAGGAACACCGGGGAGCTGTTTTTT. Protein sequence: CSVERGERNTGELFF. This sequence joins TRBV29-1 and TRBJ2-2; D not resolved. Germline V gives CDR1 SQVTM, CDR2 ANQGSEA. Trimming took 2 bases from V and 1 from J, leaving 11 bases between them. This CDR3 comprises 15 residues.

This clonotype appeared a few times. CDR3 protein: CASSPVGDSQYF. CDR3 sequence (DNA): TGCGCCAGCAGCCCAGTTGGGGATTCCCAGTACTTC. This chain links TRBV5-1 with TRBJ2-5; D is ambiguous. There are 12 residues in the CDR3. Germline CDR1 and CDR2: SGHRS and YFSETQ. V was pared by 4 bases and J by 9 bases, with 13 bases between.

A few counts support this clonotype. The chain combines TRBV7-9 with TRBJ2-7; 14 bases are shared with TRBD2. Germline CDR1 is SEHNR and CDR2 is FQNEAQ (reference sequence). The CDR3 is made up of 15 amino acids. The J segment lost 2 bases and the V segment lost 5 bases, leaving 2 bases of the junction unmatched. CDR3 residues: CASSGLAGGTYEQYF. The CDR3 DNA sequence: TGTGCCAGCAGCGGACTAGCGGGAGGCACCTACGAGCAGTACTTC.

The chain uses TRBV5-1 and TRBJ2-1; D remains unclear. Looked up from germline, CDR1 is SGHRS and CDR2 is YFSETQ. V was pared by 4 bases and J by 0 bases, with 11 bases between. This CDR3 spans 15 amino acids. The CDR3 nucleotides are TGCGCCAGCAGCCCCGAACCGAGCTCCTACAATGAGCAGTTCTTC. Translating gives CASSPEPSSYNEQFF.

This clonotype was observed a handful of times. The V and J genes are TRBV4-1 and TRBJ2-2, with D unclear. Germline CDR1 reads MGHRA; CDR2 reads YSYEKL. V lost 0 bases and J lost 4, with 6 bases in between. This CDR3 contains 14 residues. DNA of the CDR3: TGCGCCAGCAGCCAAGAAGGGTTCACCGGGGAGCTGTTTTTT. The encoded protein is CASSQEGFTGELFF.

This clonotype showed up many times. The rearrangement uses TRBV29-1 and TRBJ1-1; D remains ambiguous. Trimming shortened V by 0 bases and J by 3 bases, and 5 bases separated the two germline ends. Germline V gene sequence: CDR1 SQVTM, CDR2 ANQGSEA. The CDR3 consists of 12 residues. This CDR3 is CSVEESHTEAFF. The DNA of the CDR3 is TGCAGCGTTGAAGAGTCCCACACTGAAGCTTTCTTT.

Many counts were recorded for this clonotype. The V and J genes are TRBV12-3 or TRBV12-4 and TRBJ1-3, with TRBD1 matching over 8 bases. The CDR3 has 17 amino acids. The V segment lost 5 bases and the J segment 2 bases; nucleotides outside the gene matches: 11. The DNA for the CDR3 is TGTGCCAGCAGTGGGGTCTTGGACAGGGTGACTGGAAACACCATATATTTT. Its protein product is CASSGVLDRVTGNTIYF.

This clonotype was recorded at least ten times. The chain carries TRBV24-1 and TRBJ2-3; 7 bases are shared with TRBD1. V was pared by 6 bases and J by 0 bases, with 5 bases of the junction left unmatched. In germline, CDR1 is KGHDR, CDR2 SFDVKD. This CDR3 spans 15 amino acids. The CDR3 sequence: CATSLGTASTDTQYF. The DNA for the CDR3 is TGTGCCACCAGTCTTGGGACAGCTAGCACAGATACGCAGTATTTT.

This clonotype was observed a few times. The genes are TRBV29-1 and TRBJ2-1; D possibly matches TRBD1 or TRBD2 (5 bases each). CDR3 size: 10 residues. Germline V lookup: CDR1 SQVTM, CDR2 ANQGSEA. The CDR3 protein is CSGGEVEQFF. The DNA for the CDR3 is TGCAGTGGGGGAGAGGTTGAGCAGTTCTTC.